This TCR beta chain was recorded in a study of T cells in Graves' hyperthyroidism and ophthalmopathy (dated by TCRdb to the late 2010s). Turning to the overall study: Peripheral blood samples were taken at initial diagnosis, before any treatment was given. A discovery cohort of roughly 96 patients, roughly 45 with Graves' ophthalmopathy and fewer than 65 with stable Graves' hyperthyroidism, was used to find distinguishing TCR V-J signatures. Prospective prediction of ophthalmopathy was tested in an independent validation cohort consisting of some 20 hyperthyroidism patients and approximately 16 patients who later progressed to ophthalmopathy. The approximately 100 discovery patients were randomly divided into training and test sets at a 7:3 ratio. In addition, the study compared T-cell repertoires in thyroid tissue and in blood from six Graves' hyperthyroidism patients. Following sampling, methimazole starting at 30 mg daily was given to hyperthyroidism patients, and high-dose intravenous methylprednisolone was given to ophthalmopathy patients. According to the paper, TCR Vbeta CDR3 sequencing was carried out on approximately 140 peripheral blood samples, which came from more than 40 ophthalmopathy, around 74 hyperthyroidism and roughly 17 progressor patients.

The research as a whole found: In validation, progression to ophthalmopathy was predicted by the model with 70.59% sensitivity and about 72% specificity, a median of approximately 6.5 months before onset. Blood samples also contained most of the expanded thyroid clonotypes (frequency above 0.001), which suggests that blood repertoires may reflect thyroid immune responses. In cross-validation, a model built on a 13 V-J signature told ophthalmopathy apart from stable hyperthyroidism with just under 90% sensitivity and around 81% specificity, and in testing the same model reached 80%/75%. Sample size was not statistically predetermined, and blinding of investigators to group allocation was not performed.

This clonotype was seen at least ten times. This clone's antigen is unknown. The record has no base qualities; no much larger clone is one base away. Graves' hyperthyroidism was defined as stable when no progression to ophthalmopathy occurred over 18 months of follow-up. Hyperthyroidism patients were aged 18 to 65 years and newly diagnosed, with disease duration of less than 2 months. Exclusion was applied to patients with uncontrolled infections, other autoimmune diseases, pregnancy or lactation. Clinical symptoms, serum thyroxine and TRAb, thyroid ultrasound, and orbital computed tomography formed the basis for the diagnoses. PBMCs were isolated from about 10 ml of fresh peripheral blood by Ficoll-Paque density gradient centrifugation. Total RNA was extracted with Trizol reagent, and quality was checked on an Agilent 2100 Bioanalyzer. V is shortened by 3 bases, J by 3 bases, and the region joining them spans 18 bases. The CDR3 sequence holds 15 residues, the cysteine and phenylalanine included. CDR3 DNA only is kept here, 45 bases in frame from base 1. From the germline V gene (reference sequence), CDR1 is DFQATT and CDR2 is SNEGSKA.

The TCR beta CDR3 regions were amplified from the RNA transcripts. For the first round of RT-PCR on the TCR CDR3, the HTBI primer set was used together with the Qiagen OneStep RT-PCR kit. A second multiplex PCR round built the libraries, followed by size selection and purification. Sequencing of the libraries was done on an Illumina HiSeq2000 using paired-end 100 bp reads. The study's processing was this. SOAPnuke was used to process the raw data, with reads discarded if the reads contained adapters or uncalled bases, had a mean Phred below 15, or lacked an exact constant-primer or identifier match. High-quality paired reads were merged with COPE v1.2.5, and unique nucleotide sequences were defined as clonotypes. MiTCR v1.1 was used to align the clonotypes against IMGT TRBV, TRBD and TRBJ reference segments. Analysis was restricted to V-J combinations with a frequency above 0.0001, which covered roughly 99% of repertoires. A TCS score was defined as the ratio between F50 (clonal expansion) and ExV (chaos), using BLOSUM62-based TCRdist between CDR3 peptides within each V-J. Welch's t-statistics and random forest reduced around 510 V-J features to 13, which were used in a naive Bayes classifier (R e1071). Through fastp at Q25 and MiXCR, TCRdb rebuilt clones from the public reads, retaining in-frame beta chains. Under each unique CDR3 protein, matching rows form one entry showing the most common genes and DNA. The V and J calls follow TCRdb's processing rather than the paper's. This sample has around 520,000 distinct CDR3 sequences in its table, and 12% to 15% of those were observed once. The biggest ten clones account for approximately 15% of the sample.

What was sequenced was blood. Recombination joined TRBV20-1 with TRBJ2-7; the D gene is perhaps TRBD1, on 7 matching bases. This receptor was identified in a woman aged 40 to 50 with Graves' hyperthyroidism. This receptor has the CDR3 CSASLIQGGDYEQYF. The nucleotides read TGCAGTGCTAGTTTGATCCAGGGGGGAGACTACGAGCAGTACTTC.